This T cell receptor (beta chain) originates from a study of blood T cell repertoires in COVID-19. Looking at the study overall: Samples came from the United States, Italy and Spain, spanning acute and convalescent COVID-19. Sources were T cells, B-cell-depleted T cells, or PBMCs; the material itself was cDNA or gDNA.

The count of this clone is one. The CDR3 is 14 amino acids. The germline gives CDR1 KGHDR, CDR2 SFDVKD. Trimming cost V 5 bases and J 8 bases, with 15 bases left between them. In the study's own analysis: By means of reference gene primer amplification, nucleated cell counts were estimated. Clones were sequenced by immunoSEQ multiplex PCR, and TCRdb holds only the in-frame ones, with some missing. D and trimming were read from the DNA, whereas the V and J calls and clone size are those reported in that table. The repertoire consists of fewer than 300,000 clones, with 85% to 90% occurring once and the leading ten covering less than 15%.

V usage is TRBV24-1 and J usage is TRBJ2-1; D is unclear. The source material was peripheral blood. This receptor was obtained from a human donor in a cohort sampled during active COVID-19. The CDR3 sequence is CATSAGVQSDEQFF. For the CDR3, the DNA is TGTGCCACCAGTGCCGGCGTACAGTCGGATGAGCAGTTCTTC.